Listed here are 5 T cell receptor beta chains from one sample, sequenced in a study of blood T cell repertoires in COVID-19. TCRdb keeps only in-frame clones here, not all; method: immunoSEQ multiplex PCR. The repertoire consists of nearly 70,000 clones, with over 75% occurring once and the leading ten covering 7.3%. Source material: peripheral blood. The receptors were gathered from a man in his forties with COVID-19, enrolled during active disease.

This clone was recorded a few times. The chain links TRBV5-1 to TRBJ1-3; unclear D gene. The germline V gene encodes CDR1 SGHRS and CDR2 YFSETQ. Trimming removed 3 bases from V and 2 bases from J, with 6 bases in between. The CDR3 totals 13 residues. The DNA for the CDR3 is TGCGCCAGCAGCTCAGCGGCTGGAAACACCATATATTTT. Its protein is CASSSAAGNTIYF.

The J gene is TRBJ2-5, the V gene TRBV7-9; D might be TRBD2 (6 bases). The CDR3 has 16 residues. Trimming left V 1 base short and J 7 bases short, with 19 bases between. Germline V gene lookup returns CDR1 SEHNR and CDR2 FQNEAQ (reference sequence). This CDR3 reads CASSLVPSDKSGTQYF. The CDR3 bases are TGTGCCAGCAGCTTAGTTCCTAGCGACAAATCGGGGACCCAGTACTTC.

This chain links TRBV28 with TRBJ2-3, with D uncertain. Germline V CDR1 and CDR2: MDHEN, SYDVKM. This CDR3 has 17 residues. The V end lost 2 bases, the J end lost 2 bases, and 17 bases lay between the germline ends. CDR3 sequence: CASSLGFGQTPTDTQYF. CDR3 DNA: TGTGCCAGCAGTTTAGGGTTCGGCCAGACTCCCACAGATACGCAGTATTTT.

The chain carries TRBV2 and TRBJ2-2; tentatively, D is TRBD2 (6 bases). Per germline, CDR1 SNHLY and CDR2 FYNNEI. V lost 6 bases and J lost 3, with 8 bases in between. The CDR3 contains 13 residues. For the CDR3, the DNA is TGTGCCAGCAGGGGACTTTACACCGGGGAGCTGTTTTTT. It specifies CASRGLYTGELFF.

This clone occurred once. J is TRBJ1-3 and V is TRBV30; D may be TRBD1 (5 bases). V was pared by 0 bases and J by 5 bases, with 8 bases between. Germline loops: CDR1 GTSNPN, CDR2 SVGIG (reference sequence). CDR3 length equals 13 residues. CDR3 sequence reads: CAWSVQERNTIYF. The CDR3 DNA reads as TGTGCCTGGAGTGTACAGGAGAGAAACACCATATATTTT.